The 14 T cell receptor beta chains given below trace back to one sample, sequenced in a study of blood T cells in healthy people across ages. Next came a second PCR, run for about 6 to 11 cycles, which used a sample-barcoded 5' primer along with a J-beta primer mix. TCRdb reanalysed the 5' RACE reads using MiXCR and keeps one entry per CDR3 protein. The table includes about 1.4 million distinct CDR3 sequences, roughly 64% detected once. Sequences were obtained from blood. All receptors come from a man between 18 and 35 years old in good health.

The gene calls are TRBV9 and TRBJ1-1; TRBD1 aligns across 7 bases. The CDR3 covers 14 residues. V was clipped by 0 bases and J by 5 bases; unmatched bases: 4. CDR1 SGDLS and CDR2 YYNGEE come from the germline V gene. Written as DNA, the CDR3 is TGTGCCAGCAGCGTAGTTACCAGGGGGACTGAAGCTTTCTTT. It specifies CASSVVTRGTEAFF.

The chain links TRBV4-1 to TRBJ2-2; D is unresolved. The CDR3 extends over 12 amino acids. Trimming took 3 bases from V and 4 from J, leaving 3 bases between them. Germline CDR1 MGHRA, CDR2 YSYEKL. The CDR3 sequence: CASSHLTGELFF. For the CDR3, the DNA is TGCGCCAGCAGCCATCTCACCGGGGAGCTGTTTTTT.

V is TRBV7-2 and J is TRBJ1-2, with D uncertain. Looked up from germline, CDR1 is SGHTA and CDR2 is FQGNSA. The length of the CDR3 is 15 residues. Trimming removed 5 bases at V and 3 bases at J, with 16 bases between. CDR3 in amino acids: CASSLAVGGDYGYTF. CDR3 nucleotide sequence: TGTGCCAGCAGCCTGGCAGTCGGAGGCGACTATGGCTACACCTTC.

The V and J genes are TRBV3-1 and TRBJ2-7; 14 nucleotides align to TRBD2. The V gene's germline CDR1 is LGHDT and CDR2 YNNKEL (reference sequence). V lost 4 bases to trimming and J lost 7 bases; unmatched junction nucleotides: 3. The CDR3 totals 14 residues. The CDR3 region is CASSRTSGGREQYF. The CDR3 region has the DNA TGTGCCAGCAGCCGGACTAGCGGGGGGAGGGAGCAGTACTTC.

There are a few counts of this clonotype. This chain links TRBV6-5 with TRBJ1-2; D unresolved. Germline CDR1 is MNHEY and CDR2 is SVGAGI. V lost 2 bases, J lost 8 bases, and 12 bases lay in between. This CDR3 has 13 amino acids. The CDR3 spells CASSYLGSEGYTF. The CDR3 coding sequence is TGTGCCAGCAGTTACCTGGGGAGCGAGGGCTACACCTTC.

The chain carries TRBV12-3 or TRBV12-4 and TRBJ2-1; 7 nucleotides agree with TRBD2. Trimming cost V 6 bases and J 10 bases; bases outside gene matches: 3. The CDR3 sequence is 11 residues long. The CDR3 reads CASRFSGEQFF. The CDR3 region has the DNA TGTGCCAGCAGGTTTAGCGGGGAGCAGTTCTTC.

This clonotype has only one observation. V usage is TRBV12-3 or TRBV12-4 and J usage is TRBJ2-1, with TRBD2 matching over 10 bases. The CDR3 consists of 14 residues. The ends lost 7 bases at V and 5 bases at J; junction bases unmatched: 5. CDR3 in DNA: TGTGCCAGCACCGGACTAGCGGTCGACAATGAGCAGTTCTTC. It translates to CASTGLAVDNEQFF.

The V and J genes are TRBV7-2 and TRBJ2-1; 8 positions agree with TRBD2. The CDR3 has 16 amino acids. The V gene end was trimmed by 1 base and the J gene end by 7 bases; junction bases not matched to a gene: 9. In germline, CDR1 is SGHTA, CDR2 FQGNSA. The CDR3 bases are TGTGCCAGCAGCTTAGAGCTAGGGACTAGGAGGAATGAGCAGTTCTTC. It specifies CASSLELGTRRNEQFF.

The chain joins TRBV20-1 to TRBJ2-1, with 9 bases aligning to TRBD2. After removal of 0 bases from V and 8 bases from J, the junction contained 11 bases not matched to a gene. The V gene's germline CDR1 is DFQATT and CDR2 SNEGSKA (reference sequence). This CDR3 comprises 16 residues. The DNA of the CDR3 is TGCAGTGCTAGAGATCTGGCTAGCGGGAAGGGTTATGAGCAGTTCTTC. Its protein is CSARDLASGKGYEQFF.

The genes are TRBV6-2 or TRBV6-3 and TRBJ2-3, with D perhaps being TRBD1 or TRBD2 (5 bases each). Trimming removed 10 bases from V and 3 bases from J, with 14 bases in between. The CDR3 has 13 residues. CDR1 is MNHEY and CDR2 is SVGEGT in the germline V gene. CDR3 sequence (DNA): TGTGCCATCGAGGGGCGTGTGACAGATACGCAGTATTTT. As protein: CAIEGRVTDTQYF.

This chain uses TRBV12-3 or TRBV12-4 with TRBJ2-3; TRBD1 is a possible D gene (5 bases). CDR3 length equals 15 residues. The V end lost 6 bases, the J end lost 2 bases, and 15 bases lay between the germline ends. For the CDR3, the DNA is TGTGCCAGCAGAAATCGCAGGGCCGACACAGATACGCAGTATTTT. The encoded protein is CASRNRRADTDTQYF.

The chain carries TRBV5-8 and TRBJ2-7; 7 bases align to TRBD1. Germline CDR1 reads SGHTS; CDR2 reads YDEGEE. V dropped 0 bases and J dropped 5; count of bases not matched to a gene: 5. The CDR3 is 14 amino acids. As DNA, the CDR3 is TGTGCCAGCAGCTTGGATCAGGGGGACGACGAGCAGTACTTC. Its protein is CASSLDQGDDEQYF.

This clonotype appeared a few times. This chain joins TRBV6-1 and TRBJ2-5; tentative D call: TRBD2 (6 bases). Germline V lookup: CDR1 MNHNS, CDR2 SASEGT. Trimming pared 6 bases from V and 5 bases from J, leaving 22 bases between. The CDR3 consists of 16 residues. CDR3 coding DNA: TGTGCCAGCAGCCGAACCGCCGGGGTAGGGACTGAGACCCAGTACTTC. Its translation: CASSRTAGVGTETQYF.

This clonotype was counted a single time. The J gene is TRBJ2-7, the V gene TRBV7-9; TRBD2 is a possible D gene (5 bases). Germline V gives CDR1 SEHNR, CDR2 FQNEAQ (reference sequence). Between the trimmed V and J ends, which lost 5 bases and 6 bases, there was a span of 20 bases. The CDR3 extends over 15 amino acids. In DNA, the CDR3 is TGTGCCAGCAGCCCCACCCCTCGTACTAGTTCCGAGCAGTACTTC. Protein sequence: CASSPTPRTSSEQYF. Complete variable domain (other parts from reference TRBV7-9 and TRBJ2-7): DTGVSQNPRHKITKRGQNVTFRCDPISEHNRLYWYRQTLGQGPEFLTYFQNEAQLEKSRLLSDRFSAERPKGSFSTLEIQRTEQGDSAMYLCASSPTPRTSSEQYFGPGTRLTVT.